Given below is one TCR beta chain in context. The CDR3 sequence is 14 residues long. Germline assignment: CDR1 LNHDA and CDR2 SQIVND (reference sequence). The V and J ends lost 6 bases and 2 bases respectively, with 13 bases between them. This specimen comes from a study of blood T cell repertoires in COVID-19. In the source study's methods: Reference gene primer amplification gave estimated nucleated cell counts. Produced via immunoSEQ multiplex PCR; TCRdb's table is partial and in-frame only. The V and J calls and clone size are taken from that table; D and trimming were inferred from the DNA. The sample has approximately 270,000 clones, around 88% seen once.

This TCR was sampled from a woman in her 30s with COVID-19, enrolled during active disease. The sample taken for sequencing was peripheral blood. The chain has TRBV19 and TRBJ1-1; TRBD1 is a possible D gene (5 bases). CDR3 DNA: TGTGCCAGTAGGAGACAGAGCCAAAACACTGAAGCTTTCTTT. As protein: CASRRQSQNTEAFF.